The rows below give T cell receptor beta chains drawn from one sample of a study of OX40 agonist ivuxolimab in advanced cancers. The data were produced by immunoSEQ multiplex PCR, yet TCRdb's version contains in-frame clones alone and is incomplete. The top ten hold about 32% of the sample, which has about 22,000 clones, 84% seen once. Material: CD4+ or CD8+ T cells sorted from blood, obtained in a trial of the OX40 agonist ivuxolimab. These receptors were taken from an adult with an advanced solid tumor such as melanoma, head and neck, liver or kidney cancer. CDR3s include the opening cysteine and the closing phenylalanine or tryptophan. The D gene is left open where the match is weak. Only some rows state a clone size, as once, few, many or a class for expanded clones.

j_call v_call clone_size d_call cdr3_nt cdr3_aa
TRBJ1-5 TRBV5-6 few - TGTGCCAGCAGCCCGCAGGGGAATCAGCCCCAGCATTTT CASSPQGNQPQHF
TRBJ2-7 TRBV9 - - TGTGCCAGCAGCCCCGGGGAGCTCGGGTTCTACGAGCAGTACTTC CASSPGELGFYEQYF
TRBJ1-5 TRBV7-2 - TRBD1 TGTGCCAGCAGCTTAGAGGGACAGGGGAATCGTCAGCCCCAGCATTTT CASSLEGQGNRQPQHF
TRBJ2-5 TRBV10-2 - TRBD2 TGCGCCAGCAGTGTTGCCAGCGGGAGCGAGACCCAGTACTTC CASSVASGSETQYF
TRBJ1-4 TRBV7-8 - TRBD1 TGTGCCAGCAGCCTCCCCGGGACAGGAATTGAAAAACTGTTTTTT CASSLPGTGIEKLFF
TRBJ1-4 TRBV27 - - TGTGCCAGCAGTTTATGGGCCCCTGGGGGGGGGACGACTAATGAAAAACTGTTTTTT CASSLWAPGGGTTNEKLFF
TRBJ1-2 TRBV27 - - TGTGCCAGCAGTTTTGGGGAGAACTATGGCTACACCTTC CASSFGENYGYTF
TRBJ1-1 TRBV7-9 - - TGTGCCAGCAGCTGGACTGAAGCTTTCTTT CASSWTEAFF
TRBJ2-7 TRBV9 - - TGTGCCAGCAGCCCCGGGACACTAAACGAGCAGTACTTC CASSPGTLNEQYF
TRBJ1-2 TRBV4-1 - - TGCGCCAGCAGCCAGATACCCGGGGGTGGCTACACCTTC CASSQIPGGGYTF
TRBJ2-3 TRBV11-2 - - TGTGCCAGCAGCCCCAAGGGAGTCCCCTTCGTGACAGATACGCAGTATTTT CASSPKGVPFVTDTQYF
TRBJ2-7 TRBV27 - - TGTGCCAGCAGTTTCCCCGGGGGCGAGCAGTACTTC CASSFPGGEQYF
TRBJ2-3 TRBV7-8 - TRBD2 TGTGCCAGCAGCTTTTCCTTACTAGCGGGAGTATCAGATACGCAGTATTTT CASSFSLLAGVSDTQYF
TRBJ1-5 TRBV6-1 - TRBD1 TGTGCCAGCAGTTATGGACAGGAGGGGCAGCCCCAGCATTTT CASSYGQEGQPQHF
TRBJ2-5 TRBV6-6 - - TGTGCCAGCAGTTACCCTTTGCTGGGGGAGACCCAGTACTTC CASSYPLLGETQYF
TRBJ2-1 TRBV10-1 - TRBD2 TGCGCCAGCAGTGAGTCAGGACTAGCCAATGAGCAGTTCTTC CASSESGLANEQFF
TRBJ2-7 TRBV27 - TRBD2 TGTGCCAGCAGTTTATTGCCAGCCTCTAGCGGTCCCTCCTACGAGCAGTACTTC CASSLLPASSGPSYEQYF
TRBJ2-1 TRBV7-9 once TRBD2 TGTGCCAGCAGCTGGACTAGCGGGAGAGGCAATGAGCAGTTCTTC CASSWTSGRGNEQFF
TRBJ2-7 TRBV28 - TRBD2 TGTGCCAGCTCGGGGGGAAGGGAGCAGTACTTC CASSGGREQYF
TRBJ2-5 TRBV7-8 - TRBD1 TGTGCCAGCAGCTTAGTTAGGGGGCCCCAGGAGACCCAGTACTTC CASSLVRGPQETQYF
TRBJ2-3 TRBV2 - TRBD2 TGTGCCAGCAGTGAACCTTTAGCGGGAGGGACCACAGATACGCAGTATTTT CASSEPLAGGTTDTQYF
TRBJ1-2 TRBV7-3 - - TGTGCCAGCAGCTACGGGTTGGGTCCTAACTATGGCTACACCTTC CASSYGLGPNYGYTF
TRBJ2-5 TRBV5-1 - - TGCGCCAGCAGCCCGGGGGTAGAAGAGACCCAGTACTTC CASSPGVEETQYF
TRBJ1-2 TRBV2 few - TGTGCCAGCAGTGAAAGGTACCGGAGGGTAAATGGCTACACCTTC CASSERYRRVNGYTF
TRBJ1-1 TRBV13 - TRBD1 TGTGCCAGCAGCTCAAGGGGGCAGGGGACTGAAGCTTTCTTT CASSSRGQGTEAFF
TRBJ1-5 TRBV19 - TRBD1 TGTGCCAGTAGTTGGGACAGCCTCTGGAATCAGCCCCAGCATTTT CASSWDSLWNQPQHF
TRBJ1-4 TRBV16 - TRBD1 TGTGCCAGCAGCCGACGACAGGGCCATGAAAAACTGTTTTTT CASSRRQGHEKLFF
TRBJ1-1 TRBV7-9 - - TGTGCCAGCAGCTTAGGGGGGGGAGCTTTCTTT CASSLGGGAFF
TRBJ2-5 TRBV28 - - TGTGCCAGCAGTTTAGTAGAGACCCAGTACTTC CASSLVETQYF
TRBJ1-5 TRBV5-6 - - TGTGCCAGCAGCTTGAATCAGGGTACGCAGCCCCAGCATTTT CASSLNQGTQPQHF
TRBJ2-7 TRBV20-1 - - TGCAGTGCTAGACCGTACGAGCAGTACTTC CSARPYEQYF
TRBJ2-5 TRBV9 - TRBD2 TGTGCCAGCAGCGTAGAGGGAGCGGGAGGGCCCCTTTACTTC CASSVEGAGGPLYF
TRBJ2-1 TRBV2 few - TGTGCCAGCAGTGAGCGGGGGCTCTTGGGCAATGAGCAGTTCTTC CASSERGLLGNEQFF
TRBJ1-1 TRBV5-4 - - TGTGCCAGCAGGCTTACGGGGGCTGGCACTGAAGCTTTCTTT CASRLTGAGTEAFF
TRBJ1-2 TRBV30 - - TGTGCCTGGAGGGTGATGGGTTTCGACTATGGCTACACCTTC CAWRVMGFDYGYTF
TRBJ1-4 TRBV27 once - TGTGCCAGCAGCCCGGGCAGTACTAATGAAAAACTGTTTTTT CASSPGSTNEKLFF
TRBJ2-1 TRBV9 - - TGTGCCAGCAGCTCCCCCTTCCAGGGAGCTTACAATGAGCAGTTCTTC CASSSPFQGAYNEQFF
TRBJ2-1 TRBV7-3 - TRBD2 TGTGCCAGCGGGACCGGGACTACCAATGAGCAGTTCTTC CASGTGTTNEQFF
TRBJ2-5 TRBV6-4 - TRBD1 TGTGCCAGCAGTCGGACAGGGGGCGAAGAGACCCAGTACTTC CASSRTGGEETQYF
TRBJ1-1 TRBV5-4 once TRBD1 TGTGCCAGCAGCGTCGCCCGGGACAGAGTGAACACTGAAGCTTTCTTT CASSVARDRVNTEAFF
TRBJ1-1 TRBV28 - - TGTGCCAGCAGCTACAACCGGGTAGTAGTAACTGAAGCTTTCTTT CASSYNRVVVTEAFF
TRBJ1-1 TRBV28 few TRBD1 TGTGCCACCCGCCTACAGGGGACGGGCACTGAAGCTTTCTTT CATRLQGTGTEAFF
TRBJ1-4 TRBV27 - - TGTGCCAGCAGCCCTCTTGGGCTCAGAGGGACTAATGAAAAACTGTTTTTT CASSPLGLRGTNEKLFF
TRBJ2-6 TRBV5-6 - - TGTGCCAGCACCAGCACTGGGGCCAACGTCCTGACTTTC CASTSTGANVLTF
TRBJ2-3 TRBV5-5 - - TGTGCCAGCAGCCTGTCAGGACTGTTCGGGGATACGCAGTATTTT CASSLSGLFGDTQYF